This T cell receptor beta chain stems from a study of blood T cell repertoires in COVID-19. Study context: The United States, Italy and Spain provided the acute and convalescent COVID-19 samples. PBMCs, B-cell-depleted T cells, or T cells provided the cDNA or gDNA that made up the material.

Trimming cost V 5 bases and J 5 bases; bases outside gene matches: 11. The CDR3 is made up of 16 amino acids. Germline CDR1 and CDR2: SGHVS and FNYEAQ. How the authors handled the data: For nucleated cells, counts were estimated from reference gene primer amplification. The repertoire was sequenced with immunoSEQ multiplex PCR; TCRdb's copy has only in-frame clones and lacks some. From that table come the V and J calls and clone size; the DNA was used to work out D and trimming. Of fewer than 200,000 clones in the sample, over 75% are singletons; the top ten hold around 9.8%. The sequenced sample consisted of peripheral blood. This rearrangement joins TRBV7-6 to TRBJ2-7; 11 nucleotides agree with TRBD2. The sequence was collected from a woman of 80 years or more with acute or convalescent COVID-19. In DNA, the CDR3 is TGTGCCAGCAGCCCGCAAACTAGCGGGAGTATCGACGAGCAGTACTTC. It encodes CASSPQTSGSIDEQYF. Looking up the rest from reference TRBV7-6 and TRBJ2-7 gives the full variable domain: GAGVSQSPRYKVTKRGQDVALRCDPISGHVSLYWYRQALGQGPEFLTYFNYEAQQDKSGLPNDRFSAERPEGSISTLTIQRTEQRDSAMYRCASSPQTSGSIDEQYFGPGTRLTVT.